The TCR beta chain described here comes from a study of regulatory and conventional T cells in RAG deficiency. Study outcomes and limitations: Compared with controls, unique Treg TCR beta sequences dropped roughly 100-fold in Omenn syndrome and CID/AS.

Germline V lookup: CDR1 LNHDA, CDR2 SQIVND (reference sequence). The CDR3 sequence is 15 residues long. Trimming removed 5 bases from V and 2 bases from J, with 16 bases in between. Genomic DNA came from blood conventional CD4+ T cells gated CD25-low CD127-high. Of eight RAG-deficient patients, one had SCID, two Omenn syndrome, five CID or atypical SCID. With respect to this clone: Its antigen is as yet unknown.

Sequencing was performed with immunoSEQ multiplex PCR; in TCRdb, only in-frame clones are kept and a portion is missing. The sample consists of approximately 10,000 clones, around 94% of them appearing once. This sequence originates from a human donor with RAG deficiency presenting as severe combined immunodeficiency. The rearrangement joins TRBV19 to TRBJ2-7; D perhaps matches TRBD1 (6 bases). The sequenced sample consisted of CD4+ effector T cells sorted from blood. The CDR3 is CASSLGHHTAYEQYF. CDR3 in DNA: TGTGCCAGTAGTTTGGGACACCATACCGCCTACGAGCAGTACTTC.